A single sample gave rise to the 16 T cell receptor beta chains below, sequenced in a study of identical twins. A single record per CDR3 protein comes from TCRdb applying MiXCR to the 5' RACE reads. The sample holds hundreds of thousands of distinct CDR3 sequences; over 8.5% are singletons and the top ten take 0.85% to 1%. These same data were also listed under a study on yellow fever vaccine responses in identical twins.

Sequenced material: PBMCs. The receptor source for this set is a woman under 30 in good health.

V and J are TRBV6-2 or TRBV6-3 and TRBJ2-7, with 10 nucleotides matching TRBD2. The CDR3 loop spans 16 amino acids. Germline CDR1 is MNHEY and CDR2 is SVGEGT. The V gene end was trimmed by 5 bases and the J gene end by 5 bases; junction bases not matched to a gene: 12. Written as DNA, the CDR3 is TGTGCCAGCAGTCCCTTTCCTAGCGGGAGAACTAACGAGCAGTACTTC. It codes for CASSPFPSGRTNEQYF.

This clonotype was counted only a few times. A read error may produce the germline difference seen at one junction end. V usage is TRBV7-7 and J usage is TRBJ2-2, with a possible D match to TRBD2 (5 bases). The germline gives CDR1 SSHAT, CDR2 FNYEAQ (reference sequence). This CDR3 comprises 15 residues. CDR3 amino acids: CASSFGSHSAGELFF. Here the CDR3 DNA reads TGTGCTAGCAGCTTTGGGAGCCACTCCGCCGGGGAGCTGTTTTTT.

This clonotype has just a few counts. The CDR3 region has the DNA TGTGCCAGCAGTTACTTAAGCAGGGGGTCCTACAATGAGCAGTTCTTC. This sequence encodes CASSYLSRGSYNEQFF. The V gene is TRBV6-2 or TRBV6-3, the J gene TRBJ2-1; 7 nucleotides align to TRBD1. Germline CDR1 reads MNHEY; CDR2 reads SVGEGT. CDR3 length: 16 amino acids. Trimming took 1 base from V and 1 from J; bases not matched to a gene: 4.

The V gene is TRBV18, the J gene TRBJ2-7; TRBD2 agrees at 7 bases. Unmatched junction bases numbered 10, after V lost 2 bases and J lost 6 bases. CDR3 length equals 15 residues. Per germline, CDR1 KGHSH and CDR2 LQKENI. CDR3 coding DNA: TGTGCCAGCTCACCATCGGGGGGAGGAGCGGCCGAGCAGTACTTC. It yields the protein CASSPSGGGAAEQYF.

The chain employs TRBV7-9 and TRBJ2-7, with 7 bases matching TRBD1. J was trimmed by 2 bases and V by 5 bases; bases with no gene match: 12. Germline values: CDR1 SEHNR, CDR2 FQNEAQ (reference sequence). The CDR3 totals 16 residues. The CDR3: CASSTARQGGTYEQYF. DNA of the CDR3: TGTGCCAGCAGCACGGCTCGACAGGGCGGAACCTACGAGCAGTACTTC.

This clonotype was seen at least ten times. The chain employs TRBV19 and TRBJ2-3; TRBD1 agrees at 11 bases. Trimming removed 7 bases from V and 4 bases from J; junction bases left unmatched: 7. This CDR3 region has 15 residues. From germline, CDR1 is LNHDA and CDR2 SQIVND (reference sequence). The CDR3: CASTVGQGAADTQYF. In nucleotides, the CDR3 is TGTGCCAGTACCGTCGGACAGGGGGCGGCAGATACGCAGTATTTT.

This clonotype was seen only a few times. The chain carries TRBV7-2 and TRBJ1-1; a possible D gene is TRBD1 (5 bases). Looked up from germline, CDR1 is SGHTA and CDR2 is FQGNSA. This CDR3 region has 14 residues. The V gene lost 5 bases and the J gene lost 1 base, with 11 bases spanning the gap. CDR3 sequence (DNA): TGTGCCAGCAGCAAGGGACCTACGAACACTGAAGCTTTCTTT. This sequence encodes CASSKGPTNTEAFF.

J is TRBJ1-4 and V is TRBV7-9; TRBD1 matches at 7 bases. CDR1 and CDR2 from the germline V gene are SEHNR and FQNEAQ (reference sequence). The CDR3 loop spans 15 amino acids. The ends lost 4 bases at V and 2 bases at J; junction bases unmatched: 4. This CDR3 reads CASSSRQGTNEKLFF. The CDR3 DNA reads TGTGCCAGCAGCTCCAGACAGGGCACTAATGAAAAACTGTTTTTT.

This clonotype was detected a few times. The chain recombines TRBV5-6 with TRBJ1-6, with D tentatively TRBD1 (6 bases). Germline V gene data show CDR1 as SGHDT and CDR2 as YYEEEE. The V gene lost 1 base and the J gene lost 10 bases, with 12 bases spanning the gap. This CDR3 has 14 residues. CDR3 in amino acids: CASSLNRGRSPLHF. The CDR3 bases are TGTGCCAGCAGCTTGAACCGGGGGCGATCACCCCTCCACTTT. The entire variable domain, with the rest obtained from reference TRBV5-6 and TRBJ1-6, is as follows: DAGVTQSPTHLIKTRGQQVTLRCSPKSGHDTVSWYQQALGQGPQFIFQYYEEEERQRGNFPDRFSGHQFPNYSSELNVNALLLGDSALYLCASSLNRGRSPLHFGNGTRLTVT.

In its sample, this clonotype was seen a few times. This chain joins TRBV28 and TRBJ2-3, with D perhaps matching TRBD1 or TRBD2 (5 bases each). The V gene lost 3 bases and the J gene lost 2 bases, with 12 bases spanning the gap. CDR3 length: 15 amino acids. Germline V CDR1 and CDR2: MDHEN, SYDVKM. CDR3 bases: TGTGCCAGCAGTTTTGAGGGGAGCACCACAGATACGCAGTATTTT. Protein: CASSFEGSTTDTQYF.

This chain connects TRBV5-6 to TRBJ1-6, with D possibly TRBD1 on 5 matching bases. The V gene lost 4 bases and the J gene lost 0 bases, with 11 bases spanning the gap. Germline assignment: CDR1 SGHDT and CDR2 YYEEEE. This CDR3 spans 16 amino acids. CDR3 bases: TGTGCCAGCAGCCCGTTGGGGGGCTCCTATAATTCACCCCTCCACTTT. It codes for CASSPLGGSYNSPLHF.

The V gene is TRBV7-9, the J gene TRBJ1-1; D perhaps matches TRBD1 (6 bases). Germline V gives CDR1 SEHNR, CDR2 FQNEAQ (reference sequence). The CDR3 is made up of 14 amino acids. Trimming removed 5 bases from V and 0 bases from J, with 10 bases in between. The CDR3 protein is CASSEGHVNTEAFF. DNA for the CDR3: TGTGCCAGCAGCGAGGGACACGTGAACACTGAAGCTTTCTTT.

A few counts support this clonotype. The chain carries TRBV5-6 and TRBJ2-5, with D possibly called TRBD1 or TRBD2 (5 bases each). Trimming cost V 0 bases and J 5 bases, with 17 bases left between them. Germline V gives CDR1 SGHDT, CDR2 YYEEEE. The CDR3 runs to 16 residues. This chain's CDR3 is CASSLAKTGPGETQYF. The DNA for the CDR3 is TGTGCCAGCAGCTTGGCCAAAACAGGTCCGGGGGAGACCCAGTACTTC.

Only a few counts were recorded for this clonotype. Relative to the germline gene, one junction end is altered; a read error may explain this. The chain carries TRBV2 and TRBJ1-1; D gene ambiguous. Germline loops: CDR1 SNHLY, CDR2 FYNNEI. The CDR3 contains 18 residues. CDR3 nucleotides: TGTGCCCGCAGTTTATCGATCTACAGAACCTCGTGGGACACTGAAGCTTTCTTT. It is translated as CARSLSIYRTSWDTEAFF.

This clonotype was picked up a small number of times. The rearrangement uses TRBV2 and TRBJ2-7; no clear D. The germline gives CDR1 SNHLY, CDR2 FYNNEI. CDR3 length equals 11 residues. V lost 5 bases and J lost 7, with 9 bases in between. The DNA of the CDR3 is TGTGCCAGCAGTCAACGAGAAGAGCAGTACTTC. Its translation is CASSQREEQYF.

Only a few counts were recorded for this clonotype. Written as DNA, the CDR3 is TGTGCCAGCAGCGTAGGGACAAACTACGAGCAGTACTTC. Protein sequence: CASSVGTNYEQYF. The genes are TRBV9 and TRBJ2-7, with D perhaps matching TRBD1 (5 bases). CDR3 length: 13 residues. Per germline, CDR1 SGDLS and CDR2 YYNGEE. Trimming shortened V by 0 bases and J by 3 bases, and 7 bases separated the two germline ends.